This T cell receptor (beta chain) is drawn from a study of STAT5B mutations in CD4+ large granular lymphocyte leukemia. At the level of the study: Among healthy donors, a particular HLA allele went with more CDR3 'QG' motifs.

The table came from immunoSEQ multiplex PCR; TCRdb's copy has only in-frame clones and leaves some out. This table holds over 35,000 clones, about 82% found once. Comments on this clone: Its antigen is still unknown.

The V gene's germline CDR1 is SNHLY and CDR2 FYNNEI. The V gene lost 6 bases and the J gene lost 0 bases, with 3 bases spanning the gap. The CDR3 is 12 residues long. Whole-study results and caveats: Without putative leukemic clones, patient CD4-sorted repertoires remained more clonal than healthy CD4+ repertoires. Without HLA matching, higher CD4+ than CD8+ T-LGLL clonality could reflect small sample size. Top patient clones used TRBV06 genes more often: 8/27 versus 2/35 in controls.

The chain joins TRBV2 to TRBJ1-5; D remains ambiguous. Sequencing used CD4+ T cells from blood buffy coats. This clonotype was sampled from a human donor in good health. The CDR3 here is CASRDSNQPQHF. The CDR3 region has the DNA TGTGCCAGCAGGGATAGCAATCAGCCCCAGCATTTT.